Each of the 9 T cell receptor beta chains below was sequenced from the same sample in a study of cytomegalovirus exposure and HLA in healthy donors. In the PCR, 60 Vbeta and 13 Jbeta primers were used. The data were produced by immunoSEQ multiplex PCR, yet TCRdb's version contains in-frame clones alone and is incomplete. The table includes approximately 170,000 clones, 65% to 85% detected once. Sequencing was done on a sample of PBMCs. The receptors come from a man aged 45-65 years in good health and CMV-seropositive.

The chain uses TRBV5-6 and TRBJ2-1; 12 positions agree with TRBD2. CDR1 and CDR2 (germline): SGHDT, YYEEEE. CDR3 length: 15 amino acids. J was trimmed by 8 bases and V by 3 bases; bases with no gene match: 6. This CDR3 reads CASSWGTSGSYEQFF. The CDR3 DNA reads TGTGCCAGCAGCTGGGGGACTAGCGGGTCCTATGAGCAGTTCTTC.

This chain joins TRBV5-4 and TRBJ2-2; D is perhaps TRBD2 (6 bases). CDR3 size: 15 residues. Trimming took off 5 bases at V and 1 base at J, with 12 bases between the two ends. CDR1 SGHNT and CDR2 YYREEE come from the germline V gene (reference sequence). The DNA for the CDR3 is TGTGCCAGCAGACCGGGACTCGAGAACACCGGGGAGCTGTTTTTT. Protein: CASRPGLENTGELFF.

The rearrangement links TRBV5-5 to TRBJ1-5; 7 bases fit TRBD1. The germline CDR1 and CDR2 sequences are SGHKS and YYEKEE (reference sequence). This CDR3 region has 14 residues. The V and J ends lost 4 bases and 9 bases, in that order; junction bases with no gene match: 10. This CDR3 reads CASSPDRLLGPQHF. The CDR3 DNA reads TGTGCCAGCAGCCCGGACAGGCTCTTGGGGCCCCAGCATTTT.

The chain carries TRBV4-3 and TRBJ1-3; perhaps TRBD1 as D (5 bases). The V gene lost 4 bases and the J gene lost 3 bases, with 13 bases spanning the gap. Germline CDR1 reads LGHNA; CDR2 reads YSLEER. The length of the CDR3 is 15 residues. Here the CDR3 reads CASSPTGSLGNTIYF. CDR3 sequence (DNA): TGCGCCAGCAGCCCTACAGGATCCCTTGGAAACACCATATATTTT.

This CDR3 is CASSDRGGEQYF. CDR3 coding DNA: TGTGCCAGCTCGGACAGGGGTGGCGAGCAGTACTTC. The chain has TRBV18 and TRBJ2-7, with 9 bases lining up with TRBD1. Germline V gives CDR1 KGHSH, CDR2 LQKENI. The CDR3 consists of 12 residues. V trimming: 6 bases; J trimming: 6 bases; junction bases outside the gene matches: 3.

The chain carries TRBV5-1 and TRBJ1-1; D is uncertain. Germline CDR1 is SGHRS and CDR2 is YFSETQ. Trimming removed 0 bases at V and 3 bases at J, with 9 bases between. The CDR3 sequence is 14 residues long. The DNA of the CDR3 is TGCGCCAGCAGCTTGGATCAGTCCTACACTGAAGCTTTCTTT. Amino acids: CASSLDQSYTEAFF.

This clone was counted only a few times. V gene TRBV27 combines with J gene TRBJ2-7, with 7 bases lining up with TRBD2. Unmatched junction bases numbered 1, after V lost 0 bases and J lost 5 bases. The germline V gene encodes CDR1 MNHEY and CDR2 SMNVEV (reference sequence). The length of the CDR3 is 13 residues. CDR3 loop: CASSLSGGNEQYF. In DNA form, the CDR3 reads TGTGCCAGCAGTTTATCGGGGGGGAACGAGCAGTACTTC.

The chain joins TRBV5-5 to TRBJ1-3; TRBD1 is a possible D gene (6 bases). CDR1 and CDR2 from the germline V gene are SGHKS and YYEKEE (reference sequence). The CDR3 has 15 residues. Between the trimmed V and J ends, which lost 0 bases and 0 bases, there was a span of 7 bases. CDR3 in DNA: TGTGCCAGCAGCTTGGGACAGGCCTCTGGAAACACCATATATTTT. Its translation: CASSLGQASGNTIYF.

The rearrangement uses TRBV5-1 and TRBJ2-1, with 7 bases that match TRBD1. The CDR3 has 14 residues. V was clipped by 5 bases and J by 1 base; unmatched bases: 3. Germline values: CDR1 SGHRS, CDR2 YFSETQ. The CDR3 protein is CASRRTGSYNEQFF. The CDR3 DNA reads TGCGCCAGCAGAAGGACAGGTTCCTACAATGAGCAGTTCTTC.